The sample holds many counts of the clone carrying this T cell receptor beta chain. As for time point: healthy volunteer bleed at 6 weeks. Blood, whole and unfractionated, served as the source for total RNA extraction. Between the trimmed V and J ends, which lost 6 bases and 0 bases, there was a span of 12 bases. The length of the CDR3 is 15 residues. This sample is drawn from a study of human T cells and chemical hapten exposure. Individual cDNA molecules had unique molecular identifiers attached to them by the library. TCRdb called the RACE reads again in MiXCR, with one record for every CDR3 protein. The sample yields about 34,000 distinct CDR3 sequences, around 5.9% seen once.

The V call is TRBV12-3 or TRBV12-4, the J call TRBJ1-5; D gene uncertain. Sequencing used whole blood. This receptor was identified in a human donor in good health. Some clones in this sample may be carry-over from other donors' samples. The CDR3 sequence is CASRSQSHSNQPQHF. The CDR3 DNA reads as TGTGCCAGCAGATCACAGAGCCATAGCAATCAGCCCCAGCATTTT.